This T cell receptor beta chain came from a study of shared clonotypes between healthy human individuals. Concerning this clone itself: The antigen remains undetermined.

CDR1 and CDR2 (germline): LNHDA, SQIVND (reference sequence). This CDR3 contains 14 residues. Trimming stripped 7 bases from V and 4 bases from J, with 16 bases between. Study-wide points: Compared with clonotypes that all four donors shared, non-shared clonotypes had lower generation probabilities.

TCRdb's table, derived via immunoSEQ multiplex PCR, lists solely in-frame clones and lacks some. Of approximately 2.1 million clones in the sample, more than 80% were seen once. The J gene is TRBJ1-1, the V gene TRBV19, with D maybe TRBD1 (5 bases). The TCR comes from a man between 18 and 35 years old in good health. Some clones in this sample may be carry-over from other donors' samples. Material for sequencing was naive CD4+ T cells from PBMCs. The subset here: CD45RA+ positively selected. CDR3 amino acids: CASTRGPRGTEAFF. The CDR3 DNA reads TGTGCCAGTACCCGGGGCCCGCGGGGCACTGAAGCTTTCTTT.